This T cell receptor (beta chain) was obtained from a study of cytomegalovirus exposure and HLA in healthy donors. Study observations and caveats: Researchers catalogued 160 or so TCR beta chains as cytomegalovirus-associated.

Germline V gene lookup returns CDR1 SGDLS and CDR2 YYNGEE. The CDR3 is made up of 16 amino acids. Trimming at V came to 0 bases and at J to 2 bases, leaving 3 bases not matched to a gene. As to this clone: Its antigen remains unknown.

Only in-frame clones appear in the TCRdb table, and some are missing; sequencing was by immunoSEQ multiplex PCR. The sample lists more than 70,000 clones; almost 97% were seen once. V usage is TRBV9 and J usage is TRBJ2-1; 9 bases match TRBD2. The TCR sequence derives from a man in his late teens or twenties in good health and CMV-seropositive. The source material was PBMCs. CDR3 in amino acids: CASSVGTSEAYNEQFF. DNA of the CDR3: TGTGCCAGCAGCGTAGGGACTAGCGAAGCCTACAATGAGCAGTTCTTC.